These 17 T cell receptor beta chains were sequenced from one sample in a study of T cell responses to AZD1222 COVID-19 vaccine. Only in-frame clones appear in the TCRdb table, and some are missing; sequencing was by immunoSEQ multiplex PCR. The sample carries fewer than 120,000 clones, over 85% recorded once. The sequencing here drew on peripheral blood, taken 28 days after the second AZD1222 dose. These receptors all come from an adult who received the AZD1222 COVID-19 vaccine.

Concerning this clone itself: This same CDR3 is encoded by further DNA sequences in the sample. The V call is TRBV5-1, the J call TRBJ1-2; D gene uncertain. Per the germline V gene, CDR1 is SGHRS and CDR2 is YFSETQ. The CDR3 is 13 amino acids. V lost 0 bases and J lost 3, with 6 bases in between. The CDR3 loop is CASSLVGDYGYTF. The DNA for the CDR3 is TGCGCCAGCAGCTTGGTGGGCGACTATGGCTACACCTTC. Full variable domain (missing parts from reference TRBV5-1 and TRBJ1-2): KAGVTQTPRYLIKTRGQQVTLSCSPISGHRSVSWYQQTPGQGLQFLFEYFSETQRNKGNFPGRFSGRQFSNSRSEMNVSTLELGDSALYLCASSLVGDYGYTFGSGTRLTVV.

V and J are TRBV9 and TRBJ2-3, with 8 bases that match TRBD2. Looked up from germline, CDR1 is SGDLS and CDR2 is YYNGEE. J gave up 11 bases and V 4 bases, and 9 bases lay outside the gene matches. The length of the CDR3 is 13 residues. CDR3 nucleotide sequence: TGTGCCAGCAGCCTGGGACTAGGCTCACAGCAGTATTTT. Protein sequence: CASSLGLGSQQYF.

This clone showed up just a few times. The chain joins TRBV24-1 to TRBJ2-1, with 9 bases matching TRBD2. The CDR3 loop spans 14 amino acids. With V trimmed by 9 bases and J by 7 bases, 9 bases remained unmatched. Looked up from germline, CDR1 is KGHDR and CDR2 is SFDVKD. DNA of the CDR3: TGTGCCACCTCTGGGGCGGGGGGGCAGAATGAGCAGTTCTTC. Its translation is CATSGAGGQNEQFF.

The rearrangement joins TRBV5-1 to TRBJ1-2; D is uncertain. V was cut by 0 bases and J by 4 bases, with 10 bases left in between. Looked up from germline, CDR1 is SGHRS and CDR2 is YFSETQ. The CDR3 is 14 residues long. The CDR3 is CASSLEWAFYGYTF. CDR3 in DNA: TGCGCCAGCAGCTTGGAGTGGGCTTTCTATGGCTACACCTTC.

Here the CDR3 DNA reads TGTGCCAGCAGTTCCCCAGGGCTTGGGGTCGGCTACACCTTC. Its translation is CASSSPGLGVGYTF. V is TRBV27 and J is TRBJ1-2; tentatively, D is TRBD1 (5 bases). In germline, CDR1 is MNHEY, CDR2 SMNVEV (reference sequence). This CDR3 is built from 14 residues. The ends were cut back, 4 bases at V and 8 bases at J, with 17 bases in the middle.

The CDR3 region is CASRTGIETQYF. CDR3 sequence (DNA): TGTGCCAGCCGGACAGGGATAGAGACCCAGTACTTC. The V and J genes are TRBV2 and TRBJ2-5, with TRBD1 identical over 8 bases. The germline CDR1 and CDR2 sequences are SNHLY and FYNNEI. The CDR3 spans 12 residues. Germline trimming cut 8 bases from V and 4 bases from J; bases unmatched to any gene: 3. Full variable domain (remainder filled in from reference TRBV2 and TRBJ2-5): EPEVTQTPSHQVTQMGQEVILRCVPISNHLYFYWYRQILGQKVEFLVSFYNNEISEKSEIFDDQFSVERPDGSNFTLKIRSTKLEDSAMYFCASRTGIETQYFGPGTRLLVL.

The rearrangement links TRBV18 to TRBJ2-2; 8 bases map to TRBD1. The CDR3 length is 16 residues. Germline V gives CDR1 KGHSH, CDR2 LQKENI. After removal of 3 bases from V and 4 bases from J, the junction contained 7 bases not matched to a gene. CDR3 in DNA: TGTGCCAGCTCACCGAATACAGGGGGAGTCACCGGGGAGCTGTTTTTT. Its protein product is CASSPNTGGVTGELFF.

The V and J genes are TRBV7-3 and TRBJ1-6; D possibly corresponds to TRBD1 (5 bases). The CDR3 is 16 amino acids. CDR1 and CDR2 from the germline V gene are SGHTA and FQGTGA. V lost 5 bases, J lost 0 bases, and 11 bases lay in between. The CDR3 DNA reads as TGTGCCAGCAGCCTCCGGGGGAGCTCCTATAATTCACCCCTCCACTTT. Translating gives CASSLRGSSYNSPLHF.

The genes are TRBV29-1 and TRBJ2-1; TRBD1 matches at 7 bases. The CDR3 consists of 13 residues. Per germline, CDR1 SQVTM and CDR2 ANQGSEA. This chain's CDR3 is CSADRHGYNEQFF. The CDR3 DNA reads as TGCAGTGCGGACAGGCACGGGTACAATGAGCAGTTCTTC.

This clone appeared a single time. This sequence joins TRBV5-4 and TRBJ2-5; TRBD2 agrees at 10 bases. This CDR3 is 16 amino acids long. CDR1 and CDR2 from the germline V gene are SGHNT and YYREEE (reference sequence). The V segment lost 0 bases and the J segment 4 bases; nucleotides outside the gene matches: 6. The CDR3 DNA sequence: TGTGCCAGCAGCTTGGCGTCTAGCGGGGGTTCAGAGACCCAGTACTTC. Its translation: CASSLASSGGSETQYF.

CDR3 nucleotides: TGTGCCAGCAGTGCGGGTGACTATGGCTACACCTTC. Its protein is CASSAGDYGYTF. This sequence joins TRBV12-3 or TRBV12-4 and TRBJ1-2; D remains unclear. This CDR3 contains 12 residues. Between the trimmed V and J ends, which lost 5 bases and 3 bases, there was a span of 7 bases.

This chain connects TRBV9 to TRBJ1-2, with 8 positions matching TRBD1. The germline V gene encodes CDR1 SGDLS and CDR2 YYNGEE. The CDR3 runs to 15 residues. Trimming at V came to 1 base and at J to 4 bases, leaving 6 bases not matched to a gene. CDR3 bases: TGTGCCAGCAGCGTAAGATCACAGGGGGGCTATGGCTACACCTTC. Translation: CASSVRSQGGYGYTF.

The chain couples TRBV29-1 to TRBJ2-4; TRBD2 might be the D (5 bases). Deletions cut 0 bases from V and 0 bases from J, with 6 bases between. In germline, CDR1 is SQVTM, CDR2 ANQGSEA. The CDR3 totals 14 residues. Here the CDR3 reads CSVEDRGAKNIQYF. CDR3 DNA: TGCAGCGTTGAAGATCGGGGAGCCAAAAACATTCAGTACTTC. Variable domain in full (rest from reference TRBV29-1 and TRBJ2-4): SAVISQKPSRDICQRGTSLTIQCQVDSQVTMMFWYRQQPGQSLTLIATANQGSEATYESGFVIDKFPISRPNLTFSTLTVSNMSPEDSSIYLCSVEDRGAKNIQYFGAGTRLSVL.

The chain joins TRBV9 to TRBJ2-2; 13 bases line up with TRBD2. The V segment lost 4 bases and the J segment 0 bases; nucleotides outside the gene matches: 6. CDR1 and CDR2 from the germline V gene are SGDLS and YYNGEE. The CDR3 length is 18 residues. The CDR3 loop is CASSRRTSGGANTGELFF. CDR3 nucleotide sequence: TGTGCCAGCAGCCGGCGGACTAGCGGGGGAGCGAACACCGGGGAGCTGTTTTTT.

DNA for the CDR3: TGTGCCAGCAGCCAAGAAACGGCGGGGAGCCGCGCAGATACGCAGTATTTT. Amino acids: CASSQETAGSRADTQYF. V gene TRBV4-2 combines with J gene TRBJ2-3, with D possibly being TRBD2 (6 bases). The germline V gene encodes CDR1 LGHNA and CDR2 YNFKEQ. V lost 0 bases and J lost 4, with 17 bases in between. CDR3 size: 17 residues.

Of note for this clone: Within the sample, other DNA sequences also encode this same CDR3. This chain uses TRBV14 with TRBJ1-2; D remains unclear. Germline lookup yields CDR1 SGHDN and CDR2 FVKESK. The CDR3 contains 14 residues. The ends were cut back, 0 bases at V and 2 bases at J, with 7 bases in the middle. CDR3 sequence reads: CASSQDWANYGYTF. The CDR3 nucleotides read TGTGCCAGCAGCCAAGATTGGGCCAACTATGGCTACACCTTC.

Written as DNA, the CDR3 is TGTGCCAGCTCACGGGCAGGGGGCGGAGGGGCCAACGTCCTGACTTTC. This encodes CASSRAGGGGANVLTF. The chain couples TRBV18 to TRBJ2-6; 8 bases align to TRBD1. The germline V gene encodes CDR1 KGHSH and CDR2 LQKENI. The CDR3 covers 16 residues. Trimming cost V 4 bases and J 4 bases; bases outside gene matches: 6.